This TCR delta chain was sequenced in a study of gamma-delta chains in newborns, infants, children. Study context: Innate gammadelta T cells reportedly expand polyclonally right after birth, driven by microbial exposure, per the title.

Germline lookup yields CDR1 GEAIGNYY and CDR2 EKD. This CDR3 is built from 17 residues. J gave up 3 bases and V 4 bases, and 12 bases lay outside the gene matches. This clone appeared a few times. In the same sample, other DNA sequences code for this CDR3. TCRdb used CATT to re-call clones from the reads. Here the sample spans under 8,000 delta-chain clones, about 2.7% being singletons. Sequenced sample: blood. The chain couples TRDV2 to TRDJ2, with TRDD3 identical over 8 bases. The source of this sequence is a child who was a newborn, infant or young child, either healthy, febrile or measles-vaccinated (not recorded which). The CDR3 DNA follows: TGTGCCTGTGATCCTACTGGGGGGTACCCCCTGACAGCACAACTCTTCTTT. Amino acid sequence: CACDPTGGYPLTAQLFF.